What follows are 32 T cell receptor beta chains derived from one specimen sequenced in a study of blood T cell repertoires in COVID-19. TCRdb's copy holds only in-frame clones and misses some; the assay was immunoSEQ multiplex PCR. This sample carries fewer than 450,000 clones, over 70% of them seen once, and the ten largest clones take roughly 6%. Sequenced input: peripheral blood. These receptors all come from a woman aged 45-65 years with COVID-19, enrolled during active disease.

V and J are TRBV5-1 and TRBJ2-6; D unresolved. Germline assignment: CDR1 SGHRS and CDR2 YFSETQ. Trimming took 4 bases from V and 2 from J, leaving 16 bases between them. This CDR3 is built from 17 residues. The CDR3 DNA is TGCGCCAGCAGCCACCTGACCGGAGAAGCTGGGGCCAACGTCCTGACTTTC. Translation: CASSHLTGEAGANVLTF.

The CDR3 loop is CASSIYRANTEAFF. The CDR3 nucleotides read TGTGCCAGTAGTATTTACAGGGCGAACACTGAAGCTTTCTTT. This chain joins TRBV19 and TRBJ1-1; tentatively, D is TRBD1 (6 bases). Germline V gives CDR1 LNHDA, CDR2 SQIVND (reference sequence). The CDR3 length is 14 residues. Trimming took off 3 bases at V and 1 base at J, with 9 bases between the two ends.

The chain couples TRBV19 to TRBJ2-1; 9 bases fit TRBD1. This CDR3 region has 16 residues. Per the germline V gene, CDR1 is LNHDA and CDR2 is SQIVND (reference sequence). Trimming at V came to 4 bases and at J to 2 bases, leaving 6 bases not matched to a gene. For the CDR3, the DNA is TGTGCCAGTAGTAGACAGGACAGGGGAACCTACAATGAGCAGTTCTTC. Translating it yields CASSRQDRGTYNEQFF.

The chain employs TRBV19 and TRBJ1-4; 7 bases are shared with TRBD1. In germline, CDR1 is LNHDA, CDR2 SQIVND (reference sequence). Unmatched junction bases numbered 4, after V lost 6 bases and J lost 3 bases. CDR3 length: 14 residues. The CDR3: CASSPGQSNEKLFF. CDR3 DNA: TGTGCCAGTAGCCCGGGACAGTCTAATGAAAAACTGTTTTTT.

CDR3 sequence: CASFGGGRTNTGELFF. For the CDR3, the DNA is TGTGCCAGCTTTGGTGGAGGGCGGACGAACACCGGGGAGCTGTTTTTT. The chain carries TRBV18 and TRBJ2-2, with D perhaps TRBD2 (6 bases). Between the trimmed V and J ends, which lost 7 bases and 0 bases, there was a span of 15 bases. The CDR3 runs to 16 residues. Germline CDR1 and CDR2: KGHSH and LQKENI.

V gene TRBV24-1 combines with J gene TRBJ2-5, with D uncertain. With 2 bases removed from V and 0 bases from J, the gap between germline ends came to 6 bases. CDR3 length: 14 amino acids. Germline CDR1 reads KGHDR; CDR2 reads SFDVKD. The CDR3 is CATSDSGNQETQYF. The DNA for the CDR3 is TGTGCCACCAGTGATTCTGGCAACCAAGAGACCCAGTACTTC.

The gene calls are TRBV7-9 and TRBJ1-6, with 8 bases that match TRBD1. The V gene end was trimmed by 10 bases and the J gene end by 10 bases; junction bases not matched to a gene: 12. The germline V gene has CDR1 SEHNR and CDR2 FQNEAQ (reference sequence). This CDR3 contains 14 residues. CDR3 in DNA: TGTGCCACTGAAAGGACAGGGACTGGATCACCCCTCCACTTT. This translates into CATERTGTGSPLHF.

The rearrangement uses TRBV11-2 and TRBJ2-7; the D gene is possibly TRBD1 (6 bases). Germline-derived CDR1 and CDR2 are SGHAT and FQNNGV. V shed 0 bases and J shed 2 bases, with 17 bases lying between them. The CDR3 length is 17 residues. This CDR3 is CASSLDPLTQGTYEQYF. CDR3 DNA: TGTGCCAGCAGCTTAGATCCCCTCACACAGGGTACCTACGAGCAGTACTTC.

The chain uses TRBV10-3 and TRBJ2-7; tentatively, D is TRBD1 (6 bases). Germline CDR1 ENHRY, CDR2 SYGVKD. This CDR3 contains 12 residues. V lost 11 bases, J lost 3 bases, and 14 bases lay in between. The CDR3 DNA reads TGTGCCGTCCGGACAGACTACTACGAGCAGTACTTC. It yields the protein CAVRTDYYEQYF.

This chain links TRBV19 with TRBJ1-3; D is unresolved. V shed 7 bases and J shed 0 bases, with 13 bases lying between them. This CDR3 spans 15 amino acids. Germline CDR1 LNHDA, CDR2 SQIVND (reference sequence). CDR3 protein: CASMRDSNSGNTIYF. For the CDR3, the DNA is TGTGCCAGTATGCGGGATTCCAACTCTGGAAACACCATATATTTT.

This chain uses TRBV5-1 with TRBJ1-1; D uncertain. Trimming removed 0 bases from V and 0 bases from J, with 12 bases in between. The germline V gene has CDR1 SGHRS and CDR2 YFSETQ. The length of the CDR3 is 16 residues. In DNA, the CDR3 is TGCGCCAGCAGCTTGGGGCAGTCGCTCATGAACACTGAAGCTTTCTTT. Protein: CASSLGQSLMNTEAFF.

The chain has TRBV6-2 or TRBV6-3 and TRBJ1-2; D gene ambiguous. CDR1 is MNHEY and CDR2 is SVGEGT in the germline V gene. Trimming shortened V by 4 bases and J by 4 bases, and 10 bases separated the two germline ends. CDR3 size: 13 residues. CDR3 in DNA: TGTGCCAGCAGTTTAATGCTAGGCTATGGCTACACCTTC. Encoded protein: CASSLMLGYGYTF.

In this sample, this clone turned up a few times. V gene TRBV27 combines with J gene TRBJ1-6; D is uncertain. V shed 2 bases and J shed 0 bases, with 26 bases lying between them. The CDR3 spans 22 residues. Germline-derived CDR1 and CDR2 are MNHEY and SMNVEV (reference sequence). The CDR3 is CASSLRVLPAGASDSYNSPLHF. For the CDR3, the DNA is TGTGCCAGCAGTTTACGGGTCCTACCCGCGGGAGCTTCGGACTCCTATAATTCACCCCTCCACTTT.

This chain links TRBV19 with TRBJ2-1; 9 nucleotides align to TRBD2. With 4 bases clipped from V and 7 bases from J, the junction kept 11 bases outside the gene matches. The CDR3 contains 16 residues. Germline loops: CDR1 LNHDA, CDR2 SQIVND (reference sequence). In nucleotides, the CDR3 is TGTGCCAGTAGTAGGGGCGGGAGGGCCTCAGGGAATGAGCAGTTCTTC. Protein sequence: CASSRGGRASGNEQFF. The full variable domain, completed using reference TRBV19 and TRBJ2-1, is DGGITQSPKYLFRKEGQNVTLSCEQNLNHDAMYWYRQDPGQGLRLIYYSQIVNDFQKGDIAEGYSVSREKKESFPLTVTSAQKNPTAFYLCASSRGGRASGNEQFFGPGTRLTVL.

This rearrangement joins TRBV11-3 to TRBJ2-7; 8 nucleotides match TRBD2. CDR3 length: 17 residues. V shed 5 bases, J shed 3 bases, and the junction held 15 bases outside the gene matches. CDR1 SGHNT and CDR2 YENEEA come from the germline V gene. CDR3 in DNA: TGTGCCAGCAGCCGAGGTCTGCGGGAGGCACTCATCTACGAGCAGTACTTC. Translating gives CASSRGLREALIYEQYF.

This chain joins TRBV29-1 and TRBJ2-1; 11 bases map to TRBD1. The CDR3 has 13 residues. Germline CDR1 is SQVTM and CDR2 is ANQGSEA. J lost 6 bases, V lost 7 bases, and 5 bases had no gene match. The CDR3 DNA follows: TGCAGCGCCCGGGGACAGGGGGTCAATGAGCAGTTCTTC. Protein: CSARGQGVNEQFF.

V and J are TRBV5-1 and TRBJ2-2, with TRBD2 matching 10 bases. CDR1 is SGHRS and CDR2 is YFSETQ in the germline V gene. This CDR3 contains 16 residues. V was pared by 0 bases and J by 4 bases, with 3 bases of the junction left unmatched. As DNA, the CDR3 is TGCGCCAGCAGCTTGGGAATAGCGGGGGGCACCGGGGAGCTGTTTTTT. It is translated as CASSLGIAGGTGELFF.

V usage is TRBV27 and J usage is TRBJ1-2; 8 nucleotides line up with TRBD1. V dropped 5 bases and J dropped 4; count of bases not matched to a gene: 9. The CDR3 is 15 amino acids. In germline, CDR1 is MNHEY, CDR2 SMNVEV (reference sequence). CDR3 loop: CASSPGDRSIYGYTF. DNA of the CDR3: TGTGCCAGCAGTCCTGGGGACAGGTCCATCTATGGCTACACCTTC.

V gene TRBV6-5 combines with J gene TRBJ1-1, with 8 bases aligning to TRBD1. Germline trimming cut 6 bases from V and 6 bases from J; bases unmatched to any gene: 9. CDR1 is MNHEY, CDR2 SVGAGI, per germline. The CDR3 contains 14 residues. The chain's CDR3 is CASSVKDRDAEAFF. The CDR3 bases are TGTGCCAGCAGCGTGAAGGACAGGGACGCTGAAGCTTTCTTT.

The genes are TRBV3-1 (or the pseudogene TRBV3-2) and TRBJ1-5; no definite D call. This CDR3 is built from 13 residues. V lost 1 base to trimming and J lost 7 bases, with 8 bases between them. Germline V gene sequence: CDR1 LGHDT, CDR2 YNNKEL (reference sequence). The CDR3 loop is CASSQGALQPQHF. The CDR3, as DNA: TGTGCCAGCAGCCAAGGCGCTCTCCAGCCCCAGCATTTT.

This sequence joins TRBV12-5 and TRBJ2-1, with TRBD2 matching 7 bases. The J segment lost 5 bases and the V segment lost 4 bases, leaving 5 bases of the junction unmatched. Germline-derived CDR1 and CDR2 are LGHNT and FRNRAP. The CDR3 covers 14 residues. DNA for the CDR3: TGTGCTAGTGGTTCCGAGCGGGACCACAATGAGCAGTTCTTC. Translated, it gives CASGSERDHNEQFF.

J is TRBJ2-1 and V is TRBV6-4; the match to TRBD1 covers 10 bases. Unmatched junction bases numbered 3, after V lost 5 bases and J lost 2 bases. Germline assignment: CDR1 MRHNA and CDR2 SNTAGT. The CDR3 spans 15 residues. In nucleotides, the CDR3 is TGTGCCAGCAGTTCCGGGACAGGGGCCTACAATGAGCAGTTCTTC. Amino acid sequence: CASSSGTGAYNEQFF.

The rearrangement uses TRBV11-2 and TRBJ2-7; 7 bases agree with TRBD2. CDR3 length: 14 amino acids. The germline gives CDR1 SGHAT, CDR2 FQNNGV. With V trimmed by 1 base and J by 3 bases, 3 bases remained unmatched. The DNA for the CDR3 is TGTGCCAGCAGCTTAGCGGGAGGAAACTACGAGCAGTACTTC. Its protein product is CASSLAGGNYEQYF.

The chain has TRBV6-5 and TRBJ1-2; tentatively, D is TRBD1 (6 bases). The CDR3 is made up of 13 amino acids. Germline V gene sequence: CDR1 MNHEY, CDR2 SVGAGI. Trimming stripped 5 bases from V and 4 bases from J, with 11 bases between. The DNA of the CDR3 is TGTGCCAGCAGTCCACGGACAGCCTATGGCTACACCTTC. It is translated as CASSPRTAYGYTF.

The chain combines TRBV29-1 with TRBJ1-2, with D uncertain. The CDR3 spans 13 residues. CDR1 SQVTM and CDR2 ANQGSEA come from the germline V gene. V shed 7 bases and J shed 8 bases, with 20 bases lying between them. The CDR3 loop is CSDEYQRTGGYTF. The CDR3 DNA follows: TGCAGCGACGAATACCAACGGACTGGCGGCTACACCTTC.

This chain links TRBV28 with TRBJ2-3; TRBD2 aligns across 8 bases. J was trimmed by 3 bases and V by 4 bases; bases with no gene match: 6. This CDR3 has 15 residues. Germline-derived CDR1 and CDR2 are MDHEN and SYDVKM. Here the CDR3 reads CASSSSGRGTDTQYF. Written as DNA, the CDR3 is TGTGCCAGCAGTTCATCCGGGAGGGGGACAGATACGCAGTATTTT.

V gene TRBV4-1 combines with J gene TRBJ2-7, with 7 bases that match TRBD1. Germline values: CDR1 MGHRA, CDR2 YSYEKL. After removal of 4 bases from V and 2 bases from J, the junction contained 8 bases not matched to a gene. CDR3 size: 15 residues. CDR3 residues: CASSPRTGLTYEQYF. The CDR3 DNA sequence: TGCGCCAGCAGCCCACGGACAGGCCTCACCTACGAGCAGTACTTC.

A remark on this clone: A much bigger clone sits one base away, suggesting this may be a read error. In DNA form, the CDR3 reads TGTGCCAGCAGCTTACAGGGGGTCTCTGGAAACACCATATATTTT. Translation: CASSLQGVSGNTIYF. The rearrangement links TRBV7-9 to TRBJ1-3, with 7 bases aligning to TRBD1. The junction had 1 base not matched to a gene; V was cut back by 2 bases and J by 0 bases. The CDR3 extends over 15 amino acids. Germline loops: CDR1 SEHNR, CDR2 FQNEAQ (reference sequence).

The chain couples TRBV11-2 to TRBJ2-7; TRBD1 matches 9 bases. Germline CDR1 SGHAT, CDR2 FQNNGV. Losses at the gene ends were 1 base for V and 2 bases for J; bases not matched to a gene: 9. The length of the CDR3 is 17 residues. The CDR3 is CASSLAPGTGKAYEQYF. In DNA form, the CDR3 reads TGTGCCAGCAGCTTAGCCCCCGGGACAGGGAAAGCCTACGAGCAGTACTTC.

This chain uses TRBV19 with TRBJ2-3, with TRBD2 matching over 7 bases. The germline V gene has CDR1 LNHDA and CDR2 SQIVND (reference sequence). The V gene end was trimmed by 4 bases and the J gene end by 1 base; junction bases not matched to a gene: 11. There are 17 residues in the CDR3. Written as DNA, the CDR3 is TGTGCCAGTAGTAGCGGGCGACTAGCAGCCGGCACAGATACGCAGTATTTT. Encoded protein: CASSSGRLAAGTDTQYF.

The V call is TRBV27, the J call TRBJ2-7, with D possibly TRBD1 on 6 matching bases. Germline CDR1 reads MNHEY; CDR2 reads SMNVEV (reference sequence). The CDR3 consists of 15 residues. V lost 2 bases and J lost 6, with 17 bases in between. DNA for the CDR3: TGTGCCAGCAGTTTAGATCGCCAGGGGCTGGGCGAGCAGTACTTC. Amino acid sequence: CASSLDRQGLGEQYF.

The chain uses TRBV30 and TRBJ1-3, with D tentatively TRBD1 (6 bases). Germline CDR1 and CDR2: GTSNPN and SVGIG (reference sequence). This CDR3 spans 14 amino acids. Between the trimmed V and J ends, which lost 2 bases and 4 bases, there was a span of 12 bases. The CDR3 DNA sequence: TGTGCCTGGAGTCTGGGAACAGGGGGAAACACCATATATTTT. It translates to CAWSLGTGGNTIYF.